This record covers a single T cell receptor (beta chain). Antigen specificity is unknown. HIV-negative, healthy adults without recent acute infections or vaccinations were the donors. The data were obtained in a study of shared clonotypes between healthy human individuals. The study's findings and limits: Compared with memory subsets, naive subsets generally had larger estimated richness. Shared across a few donors were around 5% of the naive CD4 clonotypes.

The authors loaded around 200 ng DNA, approximately 30,000 T cell genomes, into sorted-subset replicate PCRs. Some clones are missing from TCRdb's copy, which holds only in-frame ones; the method was immunoSEQ multiplex PCR. The data hold fewer than 1.8 million clones, with 98% observed a single time. This CDR3 is 15 amino acids long. CDR1 and CDR2 (germline): SGHRS, YFSETQ. V lost 0 bases and J lost 6; bases outside the gene matches: 7. The sequencing input was naive CD4+ T cells sorted from blood. Subset denoted: CD45RA+ positively selected. The TCR originated in a man under 40 in good health. The chain is built from TRBV5-1 and TRBJ2-7; 9 bases map to TRBD1. The CDR3 sequence: CASSLGGTGPGEQYF. The CDR3 DNA reads as TGCGCCAGCAGCTTGGGAGGGACAGGGCCCGGCGAGCAGTACTTC.